The clone carrying this T cell receptor beta chain came up a few times. The target antigen is unknown. Time point defined: persistent/refractory GD, antithyroid drugs over 5 years with positive TRAb. PBMC RNA was the source of the TCR library. The authors drew approximately 9 milliliters of peripheral blood into EDTA tubes. CDR3-region Arm-PCR and iRepertoire HTBI primers produced the TCR beta libraries. TCRdb re-called the multiplex PCR reads through MiXCR, storing one row per CDR3 protein. There are under 450,000 distinct CDR3 sequences in the sample; 23% occur only once, and around 26% lies in the top ten. The data belong to a study of regulatory T cells in long-lasting Graves disease. Background on the study: Treatment with antithyroid drugs for over 5 years, together with positive TSH receptor antibodies, meant persistent Graves' disease. Study results and caveats: Persistent disease showed a preference for TRBV28, TRBJ1-2 and TRBJ2-5. Newly diagnosed patients shared about 950 public clonotypes; persistent patients shared approximately 2,700.

CDR3 length equals 14 residues. Trimming cost V 3 bases and J 0 bases, with 6 bases left between them. The V gene's germline CDR1 is MNHEY and CDR2 SVGEGT. The receptor was isolated from a female donor with Graves disease. V is TRBV6-2 or TRBV6-3 and J is TRBJ1-5; no clear D gene. The source was peripheral blood mononuclear cells (PBMCs), collected when the disease was refractory, from a patient treated with antithyroid drugs. The CDR3 loop reads CASSYSNSNQPQHF. Written as DNA, the CDR3 is TGTGCCAGCAGTTATTCTAATAGCAATCAGCCCCAGCATTTT.